The T cell receptor (beta chain) under discussion was sequenced for a study of T cells after yellow fever vaccination (dated by TCRdb to between 2019 and 2020). Regarding the research as a whole: The SMART-Seq v4 Ultra Low Input RNA kit was used to prepare libraries from fractions with low cell numbers. To follow T-cell clones before and after primary and booster YFV17D yellow fever vaccination, bulk TCR alpha and beta repertoires were sequenced over time. Two healthy male donors made up the cohort, one aged 18 to 30 years and the other aged 30 to 39 years. Blood was collected at multiple timepoints before and after primary and secondary immunization, and bulk PBMC replicates and cell subsets were isolated. Results and caveats for the whole study, not just this receptor: A small share of clonotypes occurred in both CD4 and CD8 compartments, likely arising from convergent recombination. Most clones expanded after primary vaccination were re-detected after the booster (approximately 96% of CD4 and approximately 89% of CD8), suggesting broad memory maintenance. Compared with the primary T-cell response, the secondary T-cell response was faster but weaker, reaching its peak on day 5 rather than on day 15. Because only a couple of donors were included in the study, the extent to which the findings can be generalized is limited. Computational filtering was needed because FACS-sorted repertoires could contain abundant contaminating clonotypes from the bulk population.

TCR cDNA was synthesized by 5'RACE template switching, through which a universal primer site and unique molecular identifiers were introduced. Priming of cDNA synthesis was performed from both the TCR alpha and TCR beta constant segments. Library amplification used two PCR steps, and the second PCR step added sample barcodes and sequencing adapters. Libraries were sequenced on Illumina HiSeq 2500 (2x100 bp) or NovaSeq (2x150 bp). From the authors' description of their analysis: MIGEC was used to demultiplex reads and collapse the reads into UMI consensus sequences, and MiXCR was used for V(D)J alignment. Vaccine-responding clonotypes were defined with edgeR using replicate PBMC samples, requiring FDR below 0.01 and a log2 fold change above 5 up to day 15. Each bulk clonotype received a CD4 or CD8 identity based on whether the sequenced CD4 or CD8 repertoire contained that clonotype at higher abundance. TCRdb passed the public sequencing reads through fastp at Q25 and MiXCR, retaining productive beta sequences. Here each entry gathers all rows of one CDR3 protein and keeps the most common genes and DNA. TCRdb's processing, not the authors', yielded these V and J calls. A total of around 500,000 distinct CDR3 sequences appear in this sample, 21% of them only once. The top ten clonotypes cover about a sixth of the sample.

Comment on this clonotype: No antigen is known for it. No much larger clone exists at a distance of one base, and base qualities are not known.

According to the study, the label for this sample's treatment or condition signals: live attenuated yellow fever vaccine strain. At each blood-draw timepoint, two biological replicates of bulk PBMCs were obtained. PBMCs were isolated from peripheral blood using a standard Ficoll-Paque protocol. TriZol was used to extract RNA from bulk PBMCs, CD4 and CD8 fractions, and dextramer-positive and dextramer-negative fractions. The CDR3 runs 17 residues from the cysteine to the phenylalanine. Only the CDR3 region is kept as DNA, spanning 51 bases read in frame from base 1. CDR1 and CDR2 were assigned from the germline V gene as ENHRY and SYGVKD. Unmatched junction bases come to 8, with V trimmed by 4 bases and J by 1 base.

Sequencing used PBMCs, obtained more than 20 days after the first yellow fever vaccination. The sequence is built from TRBV10-3 and TRBJ2-5; TRBD2 aligns with 11 central bases. The receptor comes from a man aged 18 to 35 who received the YFV17D yellow fever vaccine. The CDR3: CAISGGSGGAGQETQYF. The nucleotide sequence reads as follows: TGTGCCATCAGTGGGGGTAGCGGGGGGGCAGGCCAAGAGACCCAGTACTTC.